Reported below is one TCR beta chain. Reverse transcription of roughly 0.5 to 1 ug RNA was performed with random hexamers. TCRdb analysed the immunoSEQ multiplex PCR reads with MiXCR anew, one entry per CDR3 protein. This table has under 550,000 distinct CDR3 sequences, approximately 85% appearing once. This sample is part of a study of CD8 T cells in Susac syndrome. CDR1 is MNHEY, CDR2 SVGAGI, per germline. Unmatched junction bases numbered 9, after V lost 6 bases and J lost 7 bases. The CDR3 contains 15 residues. This sequence was found in a human donor with multiple sclerosis. The sequenced sample was CD8+ T cells from PBMCs. V is TRBV6-5 and J is TRBJ2-1; 10 bases agree with TRBD1. The CDR3 sequence is CASRAGTGEFNEQFF. CDR3 nucleotides: TGTGCCAGCAGAGCCGGGACAGGGGAATTTAATGAGCAGTTCTTC.